The 31 T cell receptor beta chains in this list originate from one sample, sequenced in a study of T cell clonality in common variable immunodeficiency. TCRdb keeps only in-frame clones here, not all; method: immunoSEQ multiplex PCR. The record shows about 52,000 clones for this sample, with no singletons present. The source material was peripheral blood mononuclear cells. Receptor source: a person aged 18 to 69 in good health.

Ten or more counts support this clone. The read stops 3 residues short of the end of the CDR3; the missing end is completed from the germline J gene. The V and J genes are TRBV7-9 and TRBJ1-1, with D perhaps TRBD1 (6 bases). Germline V lookup: CDR1 SEHNR, CDR2 FQNEAQ (reference sequence). The CDR3 loop spans 13 amino acids. CDR3: CASSDRTAVRAFF. CDR3 DNA (partial): TGTGCCAGCAGCGATAGGACAGCCGTGCGG.

This clone has a handful of counts. The read terminates 3 residues before the CDR3 end, so the remaining end is supplied by the germline J gene. V and J are TRBV20-1 and TRBJ2-7; TRBD1 aligns across 10 bases. Germline V lookup: CDR1 DFQATT, CDR2 SNEGSKA (reference sequence). The V and J ends lost 1 base and 4 bases, in that order; junction bases with no gene match: 4. This CDR3 spans 14 amino acids. The DNA read from the CDR3 is TGCAGTGCTAGAGCGCGACAGGGGGCTTACGAG. Translation gives CSARARQGAYE. The full CDR3 protein reads CSARARQGAYEQYF.

In this sample, this clone turned up many times. Coverage ceases 3 residues before the CDR3 finishes, and the germline J gene fills in the end. The gene calls are TRBV11-2 and TRBJ2-5; 8 bases are a match to TRBD2. CDR3 length: 15 residues. Germline CDR1 is SGHAT and CDR2 is FQNNGV. The V gene end was trimmed by 8 bases and the J gene end by 1 base; junction bases not matched to a gene: 9. Partial CDR3 DNA: TGTGCCAGCCGCAGCCTGCGGGGGGTCCAAGAGACC. It is translated as CASRSLRGVQET. The CDR3 in full is CASRSLRGVQETQYF.

The table lists this clone with many counts. The sequenced part of the CDR3 DNA is TGCGCCAGCAGCTTGGATCCGGGGAAGTCGAGCGAG. This sequence encodes CASSLDPGKSSE. The entire CDR3 sequence reads CASSLDPGKSSEQYF. This chain uses TRBV5-1 with TRBJ2-7; possibly TRBD2 for D (5 bases). Sequencing ends 3 residues short of the CDR3 end; the germline J gene provides the rest. Germline CDR1 and CDR2: SGHRS and YFSETQ. V dropped 0 bases and J dropped 6 bases, with 16 bases sitting between them. The CDR3 runs 15 residues.

This clone appeared a few times. Read sequence stops 3 residues before the CDR3 end, and the germline J gene provides the missing end. At the DNA level, this CDR3 is encoded by other sequences in the same sample as well. The genes are TRBV18 and TRBJ2-5, with a possible D match to TRBD1 (5 bases). Trimming removed 3 bases from V and 2 bases from J, with 7 bases in between. This CDR3 spans 13 amino acids. CDR1 and CDR2 from the germline V gene are KGHSH and LQKENI. The part of the CDR3 DNA that was read is TGTGCCAGCTCACCGGGGCAGCAAGAGACC. Its translation is CASSPGQQET. The complete CDR3 reads CASSPGQQETQYF.

A few counts support this clone. CDR3 DNA, as far as it was read: TGTGCCAGCAGCGCGGGACAGATTCACACTGAA. Translation gives CASSAGQIHTE. The whole CDR3 region reads CASSAGQIHTEAFF. The chain recombines TRBV13 with TRBJ1-1, with 7 bases that match TRBD1. The read halts 3 residues ahead of the CDR3 end, with the missing end drawn from the germline J gene. The germline V gene has CDR1 PRHDT and CDR2 FYEKMQ (reference sequence). CDR3 length: 14 residues. V shed 5 bases and J 3 bases; nucleotides not matched to a gene: 6.

This clone was counted at least ten times. The sequenced fragment ends 3 residues before the CDR3 boundary, so the rest is inferred from the germline J gene. This sequence joins TRBV5-4 and TRBJ1-2; unclear D gene. Germline V gene lookup returns CDR1 SGHNT and CDR2 YYREEE (reference sequence). The CDR3 has 11 residues. The DNA read from the CDR3 is TGTGCCAGCAGCTTGGCACAGCGC. Residues: CASSLAQR. The whole CDR3 region reads CASSLAQRYTF.

This clone was seen repeatedly, ten times or more. The covered CDR3 bases are TGCAGTGCTAGAGTAGGGTTACGCGACAATGAG. Protein product: CSARVGLRDNE. The full CDR3 protein reads CSARVGLRDNEQFF. The chain combines TRBV20-1 with TRBJ2-1, with D uncertain. The read comes to an end 3 residues before the CDR3 does, leaving the germline J gene to fill in the end. The CDR3 runs 14 residues. V was trimmed by 1 base and J by 5 bases, leaving 12 bases between them. Looked up from germline, CDR1 is DFQATT and CDR2 is SNEGSKA (reference sequence).

This clone was seen many times. The read ends 3 residues early relative to the CDR3; the germline J gene fills the gap. The gene calls are TRBV19 and TRBJ1-5; TRBD1 agrees at 8 bases. There are 16 residues in the CDR3. The germline V gene has CDR1 LNHDA and CDR2 SQIVND (reference sequence). J was trimmed by 5 bases and V by 1 base; bases with no gene match: 7. CDR3 sequence reads: CASSIVAGQGYQPQHF. Partial CDR3 DNA: TGTGCCAGTAGTATAGTGGCAGGACAGGGATATCAGCCC.

The CDR3 protein is CASSPTALNTEAFF. The DNA read from the CDR3 is TGTGCCAGCTCACCGACAGCTTTGAACACTGAA. This chain connects TRBV18 to TRBJ1-1, with D maybe TRBD1 (5 bases). With the read ending 3 residues before the CDR3 end, the germline J gene is used to fill in that end. V lost 3 bases, J lost 0 bases, and 8 bases lay in between. Germline V gene sequence: CDR1 KGHSH, CDR2 LQKENI. The CDR3 has 14 amino acids.

This clone occurred many times. Read sequence stops 3 residues before the CDR3 end, and the germline J gene provides the missing end. V usage is TRBV7-8 and J usage is TRBJ2-3, with a possible D match to TRBD2 (5 bases). Germline V gene sequence: CDR1 SGHVS, CDR2 FQNEAQ. Deletions cut 0 bases from V and 1 base from J, with 8 bases between. CDR3 length: 15 residues. Partial CDR3 DNA: TGTGCCAGCAGCTTAGCAGGGCGGGGCACAGATACG. It yields the protein CASSLAGRGTDT. In full, the CDR3 is CASSLAGRGTDTQYF.

The sample holds a few counts of this clone. The read comes to an end 3 residues before the CDR3 does, leaving the germline J gene to fill in the end. The chain links TRBV7-2 to TRBJ2-7; TRBD2 matches at 8 bases. The CDR3 runs to 13 residues. Germline CDR1 SGHTA, CDR2 FQGNSA. The V segment lost 6 bases and the J segment 2 bases; nucleotides outside the gene matches: 3. The CDR3 bases that were read are TGTGCCAGCAGGTTGGGACTAGCCTACGAG. Its protein product is CASRLGLAYE. The whole CDR3 protein is CASRLGLAYEQYF.

This clone was seen ten or more times. The CDR3 extends 3 residues past the end of the read, so its final part is completed from the germline J gene. V and J are TRBV2 and TRBJ2-7; D unresolved. The CDR3 totals 11 residues. V dropped 5 bases and J dropped 4 bases, with 6 bases sitting between them. In germline, CDR1 is SNHLY, CDR2 FYNNEI. Incomplete CDR3 DNA: TGTGCCAGCAGTATTAGATACGAG. Its translation is CASSIRYE. The full CDR3 protein reads CASSIRYEQYF.

This clone was observed many times. Incomplete CDR3 DNA: TGTGCCAGCAGCCGATGGGCCCAGGGGGCGGATGAG. Translated: CASSRWAQGADE. The full CDR3 protein is CASSRWAQGADEQFF. V usage is TRBV7-2 and J usage is TRBJ2-1, with TRBD1 matching 8 bases. Coverage ceases 3 residues before the CDR3 finishes, and the germline J gene fills in the end. V lost 5 bases and J lost 8; bases outside the gene matches: 11. CDR1 and CDR2 (germline): SGHTA, FQGNSA. The length of the CDR3 is 15 residues.

This clone was seen repeatedly, ten times or more. With the read ending 3 residues before the CDR3 end, the germline J gene is used to fill in that end. The chain has TRBV19 and TRBJ2-1; 12 bases agree with TRBD2. The CDR3 runs 17 residues. J lost 5 bases, V lost 5 bases, and 10 bases had no gene match. Germline V gene data show CDR1 as LNHDA and CDR2 as SQIVND (reference sequence). This chain's CDR3 is CASSPRLAGERNNEQFF. CDR3 bases read: TGTGCCAGTAGTCCCCGACTAGCGGGAGAACGAAACAATGAG.

This clone was recorded many times. The CDR3 end is not reached by the read, which stops 3 residues before it; the germline J gene fills it in. The V gene is TRBV5-1, the J gene TRBJ2-1, with 9 positions matching TRBD1. The length of the CDR3 is 12 residues. Germline trimming cut 3 bases from V and 9 bases from J; bases unmatched to any gene: 1. Germline CDR1 and CDR2: SGHRS and YFSETQ. CDR3 amino acids: CASSWDRVEQFF. The CDR3 bases that were read are TGCGCCAGCAGCTGGGACAGGGTTGAG.

This clone was counted many times. The missing CDR3 end, 3 residues past where the read stops, is filled in from the germline J gene. The rearrangement uses TRBV30 and TRBJ1-6; no definite D call. The CDR3 covers 13 residues. V was pared by 8 bases and J by 1 base, with 9 bases between. Germline V lookup: CDR1 GTSNPN, CDR2 SVGIG (reference sequence). The CDR3 DNA, read in part, is TGTGCCGGCGGGGTGTCCTATAATTCACCC. Translation: CAGGVSYNSP. In full, the CDR3 is CAGGVSYNSPLHF.

This clone has ten or more counts. The CDR3 goes on 3 residues after the read ends, and that part is filled in from the germline J gene. The V call is TRBV18, the J call TRBJ2-7; a possible D gene is TRBD1 (6 bases). This CDR3 is built from 14 residues. Germline V gene sequence: CDR1 KGHSH, CDR2 LQKENI. V was clipped by 2 bases and J by 5 bases, with 13 bases between them. CDR3 region: CASSPGGRGHEQYF. Partial CDR3 DNA: TGTGCCAGCTCACCAGGGGGCAGGGGCCACGAG.

This clone was counted ten times or more. The CDR3 end lies 3 residues beyond the end of the read and is filled in from the germline J gene. This chain uses TRBV7-4 with TRBJ2-1, with 10 bases fitting TRBD1. Germline CDR1 and CDR2: SGHVT and SQSDAQ. The CDR3 extends over 14 amino acids. V lost 7 bases to trimming and J lost 4 bases; unmatched junction nucleotides: 4. Partial CDR3 DNA: TGTGCCAGCACCCCGGGACAGGGGTACAATGAG. Translation: CASTPGQGYNE. The entire CDR3 is CASTPGQGYNEQFF. Filled out from reference TRBV7-4 and TRBJ2-1, the complete variable domain reads GAGVSQSPRYKVAKRGRDVALRCDSISGHVTLYWYRQTLGQGSEVLTYSQSDAQRDKSGRPSGRFSAERPERSVSTLKIQRTEQGDSAVYLCASTPGQGYNEQFFGPGTRLTVL.

This clone was seen many times. The read is 3 residues too short to cover the CDR3 end, so that end is filled in from the germline J gene. The chain joins TRBV7-9 to TRBJ1-1; D is ambiguous. The V and J ends lost 3 bases and 1 base respectively, with 6 bases between them. The CDR3 contains 13 residues. CDR1 is SEHNR and CDR2 is FQNEAQ in the germline V gene (reference sequence). This CDR3 reads CASSFSQNTEAFF. The part of the CDR3 DNA that was read is TGTGCCAGCAGCTTTAGCCAGAACACTGAA.

At least ten counts were recorded for this clone. The read is 3 residues too short to cover the CDR3 end, so that end is filled in from the germline J gene. The chain joins TRBV7-9 to TRBJ2-2; a weak D match, TRBD1 (5 bases). The V gene lost 7 bases and the J gene lost 5 bases, with 17 bases spanning the gap. From germline, CDR1 is SEHNR and CDR2 FQNEAQ (reference sequence). The CDR3 consists of 15 residues. The DNA read from the CDR3 is TGTGCCAGCACCCTTAGTAGGGGCGGTACCGGGGAG. Residues: CASTLSRGGTGE. The whole CDR3 reads CASTLSRGGTGELFF. The full variable domain, in which reference TRBV7-9 and TRBJ2-2 provide the parts outside the CDR3, is DTGVSQNPRHKITKRGQNVTFRCDPISEHNRLYWYRQTLGQGPEFLTYFQNEAQLEKSRLLSDRFSAERPKGSFSTLEIQRTEQGDSAMYLCASTLSRGGTGELFFGEGSRLTVL.

This clone was seen at least ten times. The read finishes 3 residues shy of the CDR3 end, and the germline J gene is used to complete it. The chain has TRBV6-1 and TRBJ2-7; D may be TRBD1 (5 bases). Germline CDR1 and CDR2: MNHNS and SASEGT. The CDR3 contains 14 residues. The V end was cut by 2 bases, the J end by 2 bases, with 10 bases between. CDR3: CASSEPRAPYEQYF. The CDR3 bases that were read are TGTGCCAGCAGTGAACCCAGGGCCCCCTACGAG.

This clone was seen at least ten times. The read falls 3 residues short of the CDR3 end, and the missing part is taken from the germline J gene. The chain links TRBV28 to TRBJ2-7; perhaps TRBD1 as D (5 bases). CDR1 and CDR2 from the germline V gene are MDHEN and SYDVKM. The germline V and J ends were trimmed by 2 bases and 3 bases, with 11 bases remaining between them. The CDR3 has 14 residues. The CDR3: CASSLQGSNYEQYF. CDR3 DNA, as far as it was read: TGTGCCAGCAGTTTACAGGGTAGTAACTACGAG.

This clone turned up a few times. From the germline J gene comes the end of the CDR3, since the read stops 3 residues before it. This chain joins TRBV7-3 and TRBJ1-1; 9 bases agree with TRBD1. CDR3 length: 14 amino acids. Germline V lookup: CDR1 SGHTA, CDR2 FQGTGA. The J segment lost 4 bases and the V segment lost 5 bases, leaving 5 bases of the junction unmatched. CDR3 in amino acids: CASSLTGGITEAFF. The part of the CDR3 DNA that was read is TGTGCCAGCAGCCTGACAGGGGGTATCACTGAA. Looking up the rest from reference TRBV7-3 and TRBJ1-1 gives the full variable domain: GAGVSQTPSNKVTEKGKYVELRCDPISGHTALYWYRQSLGQGPEFLIYFQGTGAADDSGLPNDRFFAVRPEGSVSTLKIQRTERGDSAVYLCASSLTGGITEAFFGQGTRLTVV.

This clone was picked up many times. The part of the CDR3 DNA that was read is TGCGCCAGCAGCTTTGGGCCAACCCTCAAAACAGGGGTGGTCACAGATACG. Amino acids: CASSFGPTLKTGVVTDT. The CDR3 in full is CASSFGPTLKTGVVTDTQYF. The rearrangement joins TRBV5-1 to TRBJ2-3; 7 bases align to TRBD1. The CDR3 extends 3 residues past the end of the read, so its final part is completed from the germline J gene. The V gene's germline CDR1 is SGHRS and CDR2 YFSETQ. The CDR3 has 20 amino acids. The V gene end was trimmed by 2 bases and the J gene end by 2 bases; junction bases not matched to a gene: 20. The variable domain in full, completed from reference TRBV5-1 and TRBJ2-3, reads KAGVTQTPRYLIKTRGQQVTLSCSPISGHRSVSWYQQTPGQGLQFLFEYFSETQRNKGNFPGRFSGRQFSNSRSEMNVSTLELGDSALYLCASSFGPTLKTGVVTDTQYFGPGTRLTVL.

This clone was picked up a small number of times. The DNA ends 3 residues before the CDR3 does, and the rest of the CDR3 is filled in from the germline J gene. V is TRBV7-3 and J is TRBJ1-2, with D unresolved. CDR1 is SGHTA and CDR2 is FQGTGA in the germline V gene. The CDR3 has 12 residues. CDR3 DNA (partial): TGTGCCAGCAGCTTATCCAACAATGAC. Protein product: CASSLSNND. In full, the CDR3 is CASSLSNNDYTF.

There are many counts of this clone. The read ends 3 residues shy of where the CDR3 ends; the end is completed using the germline J gene. The chain uses TRBV20-1 and TRBJ1-4, with 8 bases aligning to TRBD1. Trimming at V came to 0 bases and at J to 0 bases, leaving 0 bases not matched to a gene. Germline V gene lookup returns CDR1 DFQATT and CDR2 SNEGSKA (reference sequence). The CDR3 covers 15 residues. CDR3 bases read: TGCAGTGCTAGAGAGACAGGGGCAACTAATGAAAAA. It encodes CSARETGATNEK. The whole CDR3 sequence reads CSARETGATNEKLFF.

About this clone: The read finishes 3 residues shy of the CDR3 end, and the germline J gene is used to complete it. This chain uses TRBV18 with TRBJ1-3; tentatively, D is TRBD1 (5 bases). Between the trimmed V and J ends, which lost 3 bases and 2 bases, there was a span of 14 bases. The CDR3 length is 16 residues. CDR1 and CDR2 from the germline V gene are KGHSH and LQKENI. CDR3 sequence: CASSPNPETAGNTIYF. The sequenced part of the CDR3 DNA is TGTGCCAGCTCACCCAACCCCGAGACAGCTGGAAACACC.

In the case of this clone: The CDR3 extends 3 residues past the end of the read, so its final part is completed from the germline J gene. The V gene is TRBV2, the J gene TRBJ1-4; 8 bases match TRBD1. CDR1 SNHLY and CDR2 FYNNEI come from the germline V gene. The CDR3 has 15 residues. V lost 4 bases and J lost 2; bases outside the gene matches: 3. The CDR3 spells CASSGQGATNEKLFF. Incomplete CDR3 DNA: TGTGCCAGCAGTGGGCAGGGGGCCACTAATGAAAAA.

The table lists this clone with many counts. The read ends 3 residues before the CDR3 terminus; that terminus is restored from the germline J gene. The chain recombines TRBV20-1 with TRBJ1-6; the D gene is possibly TRBD1 (5 bases). Germline V gives CDR1 DFQATT, CDR2 SNEGSKA (reference sequence). V was trimmed by 6 bases and J by 5 bases, leaving 14 bases between them. There are 14 residues in the CDR3. The CDR3 is CSAMTATNNSPLHF. The sequenced part of the CDR3 DNA is TGCAGTGCAATGACAGCAACTAATAATTCACCC.

In this sample, this clone turned up many times. With the read ending 3 residues before the CDR3 end, the germline J gene is used to fill in that end. The chain carries TRBV5-1 and TRBJ2-3, with D possibly TRBD1 on 6 matching bases. The germline V gene has CDR1 SGHRS and CDR2 YFSETQ. The CDR3 extends over 14 amino acids. The V and J ends lost 4 bases and 2 bases respectively, with 11 bases between them. The part of the CDR3 DNA that was read is TGCGCCAGCAGCAACAGGGCTTTCACAGATACG. Translating it yields CASSNRAFTDT. The entire CDR3 protein reads CASSNRAFTDTQYF.